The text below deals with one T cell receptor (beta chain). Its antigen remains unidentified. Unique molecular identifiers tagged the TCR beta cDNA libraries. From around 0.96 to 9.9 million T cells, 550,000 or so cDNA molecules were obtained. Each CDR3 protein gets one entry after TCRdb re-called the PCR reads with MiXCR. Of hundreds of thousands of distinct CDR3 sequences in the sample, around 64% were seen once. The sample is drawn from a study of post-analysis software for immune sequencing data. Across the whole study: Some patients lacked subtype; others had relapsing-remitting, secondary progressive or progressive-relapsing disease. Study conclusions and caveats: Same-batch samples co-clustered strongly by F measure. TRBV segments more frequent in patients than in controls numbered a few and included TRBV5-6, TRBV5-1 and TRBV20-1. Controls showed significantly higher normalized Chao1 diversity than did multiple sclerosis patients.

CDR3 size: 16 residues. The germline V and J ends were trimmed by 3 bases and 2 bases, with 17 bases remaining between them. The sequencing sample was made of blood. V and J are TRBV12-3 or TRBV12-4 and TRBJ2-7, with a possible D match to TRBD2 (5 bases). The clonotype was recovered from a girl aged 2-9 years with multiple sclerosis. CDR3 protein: CASSFSFRGRPYEQYF. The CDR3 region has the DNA TGTGCCAGCAGTTTTTCATTCCGGGGAAGACCCTACGAGCAGTACTTC.